These T cell receptor beta chains were read from a single sample in a study of regulatory T cells in long-lasting Graves disease. TCRdb analysed the multiplex PCR reads with MiXCR anew, one entry per CDR3 protein. The table shows under 800,000 distinct CDR3 sequences, with around 15% occurring only once. This sample was also put to use in a study of T cells in Graves' hyperthyroidism and ophthalmopathy.

Sequenced material: peripheral blood mononuclear cells (PBMCs), taken at new diagnosis, from a patient treated with antithyroid drugs. All receptors come from a woman aged 25 to 39 with Graves disease. The CDR3 runs from the conserved cysteine through the conserved F or W. The D gene is left open where the match is weak. Clone size is shown for a subset of rows, as once, few, many or a class of expanded clone.

j_call | v_call | d_call | clone_size | cdr3_aa | cdr3_nt
TRBJ1-1 | TRBV3-1 | NA | few | CASRWEGTEAFF | TGTGCCAGCCGTTGGGAGGGGACTGAAGCTTTCTTT
TRBJ2-1 | TRBV5-1 | NA | many | CASSLQGSETEQFF | TGCGCCAGCAGCTTACAGGGCTCCGAGACTGAGCAGTTCTTC
TRBJ2-3 | TRBV5-1 | NA | NA | CASSLGFGDTDTQYF | TGCGCCAGCAGCTTGGGTTTCGGGGACACAGATACGCAGTATTTT
TRBJ2-5 | TRBV4-1 | NA | NA | CASSQARAPGPQETQYF | TGCGCCAGCAGCCAAGCTCGGGCGCCCGGACCACAAGAGACCCAGTACTTC
TRBJ2-1 | TRBV7-3 | NA | NA | CASSETGFNEQFF | TGTGCCAGCAGCGAAACAGGGTTCAATGAGCAATTCTTC
TRBJ1-4 | TRBV3-1 | NA | few | CASSPQVTNEKLFF | TGTGCCAGCAGCCCTCAGGTGACTAATGAAAAACTGTTTTTT
TRBJ2-7 | TRBV24-1 | NA | NA | CATSDLSFGSETYNEQYF | TGTGCCACCAGTGATTTGTCCTTCGGGTCGGAAACGTACAATGAGCAGTACTTC
TRBJ2-1 | TRBV28 | TRBD2 | many | CASSNAGGPLVNEQFF | TGTGCCAGCAGTAACGCGGGAGGGCCTCTTGTAAATGAGCAGTTCTTC
TRBJ2-6 | TRBV6-1 | TRBD1 | NA | CASSGQGGFSGANVLTF | TGTGCCAGCAGTGGACAGGGGGGGTTCTCTGGGGCCAACGTCCTGACTTTC
TRBJ2-5 | TRBV6-1 | NA | few | CASSETYLETQYF | TGTGCCAGCAGTGAAACTTATCTGGAGACCCAGTACTTC
TRBJ1-6 | TRBV20-1 | NA | few | CSARDRFGQYNSPLHF | TGCAGTGCTAGAGATAGGTTTGGACAGTATAATTCACCCCTCCACTTT
TRBJ1-1 | TRBV20-1 | NA | few | CSARDARRVFTEAFF | TGCAGTGCTAGAGATGCTCGCAGGGTCTTCACTGAAGCTTTCTTT
TRBJ1-2 | TRBV6-1 | NA | many | CASRTLYERSGYTF | TGTGCCAGCAGGACTTTGTACGAGCGGAGTGGCTACACCTTC
TRBJ1-5 | TRBV3-1 | TRBD1 | many | CASSQDRDLSNQPQHF | TGTGCCAGCAGCCAGGACAGGGACCTCTCGAATCAGCCCCAGCATTTT
TRBJ2-6 | TRBV24-1 | TRBD1 | NA | CATSDFFAPFWQGAAGANVLTF | TGTGCCACCAGTGATTTTTTCGCCCCATTTTGGCAGGGGGCAGCTGGGGCCAACGTCCTGACTTTC
TRBJ1-2 | TRBV7-9 | TRBD1 | NA | CASSLVGGADGSYTF | TGTGCCAGCAGCTTAGTAGGGGGCGCCGACGGGAGCTACACCTTC
TRBJ1-2 | TRBV2 | TRBD1 | many | CASGSTGGLLLYGYTF | TGTGCCAGCGGATCGACAGGGGGCCTGCTACTCTATGGCTACACCTTC
TRBJ2-5 | TRBV3-1 | TRBD1 | NA | CASSQEQGAGETQYF | TGTGCCAGCAGCCAAGAACAGGGGGCGGGAGAGACCCAGTACTTC
TRBJ2-1 | TRBV16 | NA | many | CASKLRSNNEQFF | TGTGCCAGCAAGCTCCGCTCTAACAATGAGCAGTTCTTC
TRBJ2-1 | TRBV7-8 | NA | many | CASARVSYNEQFF | TGTGCCAGCGCAAGGGTTAGTTACAATGAGCAGTTCTTC
TRBJ2-7 | TRBV6-2/TRBV6-3 | TRBD2 | NA | CAHGLAGYEQYF | TGTGCCCACGGACTAGCGGGTTACGAGCAGTACTTC
TRBJ2-5 | TRBV11-2 | NA | many | CASSLDLVQETQYF | TGTGCCAGCAGCTTAGATTTGGTGCAAGAGACCCAGTACTTC